Listed here is a single T cell receptor (beta chain). Its antigen is undetermined. It was focal radiation plus CTLA-4 blockade with ipilimumab that patients with chemo-refractory metastatic non-small-cell lung cancer received. The entry originates in a study of radiotherapy plus CTLA-4 blockade in lung cancer. Study details: Objective responses were recorded in less than 20% of patients, with disease control recorded in 25% to 40%.

Study-wide results and limits: It was early blood T cell clone dynamics, with interferon-beta, that reportedly best predicted response.

TCRdb's table, derived via immunoSEQ multiplex PCR, lists solely in-frame clones and lacks some. The top ten clones hold 23% of a sample with under 20,000 clones, 86% of them seen once. J was trimmed by 2 bases and V by 4 bases; bases with no gene match: 5. The V gene's germline CDR1 is SGHRS and CDR2 YFSETQ. This CDR3 spans 15 amino acids. The receptor comes from a human donor with non-small cell lung cancer whose response to radiotherapy plus ipilimumab could not be evaluated. The V call is TRBV5-1, the J call TRBJ2-5; 10 nucleotides agree with TRBD2. The material sequenced was peripheral blood, taken from a patient treated with radiotherapy plus ipilimumab. CDR3 protein: CASSSGLAAQETQYF. CDR3 bases: TGCGCCAGCAGCAGTGGACTAGCGGCACAAGAGACCCAGTACTTC.